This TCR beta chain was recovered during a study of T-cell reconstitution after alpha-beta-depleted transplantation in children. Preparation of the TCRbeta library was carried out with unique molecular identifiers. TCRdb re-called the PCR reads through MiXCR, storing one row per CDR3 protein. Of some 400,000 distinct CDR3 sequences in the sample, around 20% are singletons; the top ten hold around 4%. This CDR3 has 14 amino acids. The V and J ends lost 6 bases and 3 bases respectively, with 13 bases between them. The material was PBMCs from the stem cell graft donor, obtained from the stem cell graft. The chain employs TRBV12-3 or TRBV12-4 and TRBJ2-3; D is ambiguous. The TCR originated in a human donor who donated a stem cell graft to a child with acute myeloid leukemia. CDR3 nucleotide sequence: TGTGCCAGCAGCCCTCCAGTCAAAACAGATACGCAGTATTTT. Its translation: CASSPPVKTDTQYF.